This T cell receptor beta chain was recorded in a study of T-cell reconstitution after alpha-beta-depleted transplantation in children. TCRbeta library preparation incorporated unique molecular identifiers. TCRdb reprocessed the PCR reads via MiXCR and lists one record per CDR3 protein. The table lists approximately 230,000 distinct CDR3 sequences, roughly a quarter of them singletons. On this clonotype: What it binds is unknown.

Study-level points and caveats: The study traced high day-60 TCRbeta diversity in some patients to surviving recipient T cells and thymic progenitors. In patients about two months after transplant, alpha-beta T cells reportedly arose from several hundred expanded graft clones. Newly generated T cells supplied most T-cell counts and diversity one year post-transplant.

This CDR3 is 24 amino acids long. Germline CDR1 and CDR2: MGHRA and YSYEKL. Trimming removed 2 bases from V and 0 bases from J; junction bases left unmatched: 21. The sequencing used PBMCs, mostly from graft donor cells, collected 360 days after TCRalphabeta/CD19-depleted stem cell transplant. The origin of this receptor is a female patient under 10 years old who had a stem cell transplant for congenital amegakaryocytic thrombocytopenia, so the T cells may come from the graft donor. J is TRBJ2-1 and V is TRBV4-1; TRBD2 agrees at 14 bases. For the CDR3, the DNA is TGCGCCAGCAGCCAATTCCCTAGACTAGCGGGAGGGCCTATAGTCGGGAGCTCCTACAATGAGCAGTTCTTC. Translation gives CASSQFPRLAGGPIVGSSYNEQFF.